The T cell receptor (beta chain) under discussion was sequenced for a study of early T cells in non-severe SARS-CoV-2 infection. Looking at the study overall: Investigators sequenced bulk RNA drawn from unsorted whole blood, and chains remained unpaired. Broader study findings: A preference for anti-spike CD8 responses marked VDJdb matching, which missed private and CD4 specificities.

Molecules of cDNA were individually given unique molecular identifiers that were attached to them. TCRdb re-called the 5' RACE reads through MiXCR, storing one row per CDR3 protein. The sample consists of 27,000 or so distinct CDR3 sequences, 6.6% of them appearing once. This clonotype was observed many times. Its specificity is unknown. Sequenced input: whole blood. This clonotype was obtained from an adult who was a healthcare worker with PCR-confirmed SARS-CoV-2 infection or an uninfected control (not recorded which).

The CDR3, as DNA: TGTGCCAGCAGTCGACAGAGCTCTGGAAACACCATATATTTT. Its protein is CASSRQSSGNTIYF. This chain connects TRBV27 to TRBJ1-3; tentative D call: TRBD1 (5 bases). The germline V gene has CDR1 MNHEY and CDR2 SMNVEV (reference sequence). Trimming shortened V by 5 bases and J by 0 bases, and 8 bases separated the two germline ends. The CDR3 sequence is 14 residues long.